Following are 27 T cell receptor beta chains from one sample sequenced in a study of naive and memory T cell subsets. TCR cDNA received a 3' ligated oligonucleotide that carried a UMI. Ligated cDNA underwent four rounds of PCR with nested alpha and beta constant region primers and SP2. TCRdb reanalysed the 5' RACE reads using MiXCR and keeps one entry per CDR3 protein. Seen here are about 62,000 distinct CDR3 sequences, less than 10% observed once, and the top ten hold under 25%. The source is a female donor in good health.

The rearrangement joins TRBV19 to TRBJ2-5; unclear D gene. Per germline, CDR1 LNHDA and CDR2 SQIVND (reference sequence). This CDR3 contains 13 residues. Trimming took 2 bases from V and 2 from J, leaving 6 bases between them. The CDR3 is CASSITSQETQYF. The CDR3 bases are TGTGCCAGTAGTATAACAAGTCAAGAGACCCAGTACTTC.

V and J are TRBV5-1 and TRBJ2-7, with 10 bases matching TRBD2. This CDR3 region has 15 residues. Germline assignment: CDR1 SGHRS and CDR2 YFSETQ. V dropped 1 base and J dropped 4; count of bases not matched to a gene: 5. This CDR3 reads CASSLTSGAYYEQYF. In DNA, the CDR3 is TGCGCCAGCAGCTTGACTAGCGGGGCCTATTACGAGCAGTACTTC.

The chain uses TRBV5-1 and TRBJ1-1; possible D gene TRBD1, 6 bases. The CDR3 covers 14 residues. V gave up 4 bases and J gave up 5 bases, with 15 bases separating them. CDR1 is SGHRS, CDR2 YFSETQ, per germline. The chain's CDR3 is CASSPLGARTEAFF. As DNA, the CDR3 is TGCGCCAGCAGCCCACTGGGGGCTAGAACTGAAGCTTTCTTT. The complete variable domain, with remaining parts taken from reference TRBV5-1 and TRBJ1-1, reads KAGVTQTPRYLIKTRGQQVTLSCSPISGHRSVSWYQQTPGQGLQFLFEYFSETQRNKGNFPGRFSGRQFSNSRSEMNVSTLELGDSALYLCASSPLGARTEAFFGQGTRLTVV.

The table lists this clonotype with a few counts. The chain uses TRBV12-3 or TRBV12-4 and TRBJ1-5, with a weak D call TRBD1 (5 bases). CDR3 length: 16 amino acids. Trimming pared 2 bases from V and 1 base from J, leaving 12 bases between. This chain's CDR3 is CASSLFARGSNQPQHF. The CDR3 DNA follows: TGTGCCAGCAGTTTATTCGCGCGGGGGAGCAATCAGCCCCAGCATTTT.

The chain couples TRBV27 to TRBJ2-7; TRBD1 aligns across 8 bases. Losses at the gene ends were 5 bases for V and 5 bases for J; bases not matched to a gene: 5. CDR1 and CDR2 (germline): MNHEY, SMNVEV (reference sequence). The CDR3 has 13 residues. The CDR3 DNA reads as TGTGCCAGCAGTCAGGACAGGGACGACGAGCAGTACTTC. Protein: CASSQDRDDEQYF.

This clonotype was counted many times. The V gene is TRBV6-5, the J gene TRBJ1-1, with D uncertain. The CDR3 extends over 15 amino acids. In germline, CDR1 is MNHEY, CDR2 SVGAGI. V dropped 0 bases and J dropped 2 bases, with 10 bases sitting between them. Here the CDR3 DNA reads TGTGCCAGCAGTTACTCGTTACGGATCAACACTGAAGCTTTCTTT. This sequence encodes CASSYSLRINTEAFF.

This clonotype was observed a handful of times. This sequence joins TRBV18 and TRBJ2-3, with D maybe TRBD2 (5 bases). V was trimmed by 3 bases and J by 1 base, leaving 14 bases between them. This CDR3 is 16 amino acids long. CDR1 KGHSH and CDR2 LQKENI come from the germline V gene. The CDR3: CASSPWAARGTDTQYF. Written as DNA, the CDR3 is TGTGCCAGCTCACCCTGGGCGGCGAGGGGCACAGATACGCAGTATTTT.

This clonotype has only a few counts. The chain uses TRBV7-8 and TRBJ2-3, with D hard to call. Germline assignment: CDR1 SGHVS and CDR2 FQNEAQ. Trimming stripped 5 bases from V and 3 bases from J, with 15 bases between. The CDR3 is 15 amino acids. CDR3 protein: CASSRQVTVTDTQYF. CDR3 coding DNA: TGTGCCAGCAGCCGTCAGGTGACTGTTACAGATACGCAGTATTTT.

This clonotype was seen only a few times. The V gene is TRBV6-2 or TRBV6-3, the J gene TRBJ2-5; D might be TRBD2 (5 bases). Trimming took 0 bases from V and 2 from J, leaving 13 bases between them. The CDR3 covers 16 residues. Germline CDR1 MNHEY, CDR2 SVGEGT. The CDR3 bases are TGTGCCAGCAGTTACTCCGGGGTCTCACCTCAAGAGACCCAGTACTTC. This encodes CASSYSGVSPQETQYF.

This clonotype occurred many times. The rearrangement links TRBV20-1 to TRBJ2-1; D perhaps matches TRBD2 (6 bases). Per germline, CDR1 DFQATT and CDR2 SNEGSKA (reference sequence). This CDR3 has 13 residues. The V and J ends lost 7 bases and 5 bases respectively, with 15 bases between them. The CDR3 nucleotides read TGCAGTGTCTCCGCGGGAAGAAACAATGAGCAGTTCTTC. Its translation is CSVSAGRNNEQFF.

This clonotype was counted at least ten times. The V call is TRBV10-1, the J call TRBJ2-1; the D is unclear. The CDR3 consists of 15 residues. V was trimmed by 4 bases and J by 0 bases, leaving 10 bases between them. Germline V lookup: CDR1 WNHNN, CDR2 SYGVQD (reference sequence). CDR3 in DNA: TGCGCCAGCAGTGGAGGCAGCAGCTCCTACAATGAGCAGTTCTTC. Amino acid sequence: CASSGGSSSYNEQFF.

A few counts support this clonotype. The gene calls are TRBV2 and TRBJ1-5, with D possibly being TRBD1 (6 bases). The CDR3 loop spans 15 amino acids. The germline V gene has CDR1 SNHLY and CDR2 FYNNEI. The V end lost 6 bases, the J end lost 1 base, and 13 bases lay between the germline ends. This CDR3 reads CASRIPGASNQPQHF. DNA of the CDR3: TGTGCCAGCAGAATCCCAGGGGCGAGCAATCAGCCCCAGCATTTT.

This clonotype was found a few times. The rearrangement uses TRBV27 and TRBJ1-6; D unresolved. V lost 3 bases, J lost 5 bases, and 8 bases lay in between. This CDR3 spans 14 amino acids. The germline CDR1 and CDR2 sequences are MNHEY and SMNVEV (reference sequence). In DNA form, the CDR3 reads TGTGCCAGCAGTTTGAGGCAGAATAATTCACCCCTCCACTTT. It translates to CASSLRQNNSPLHF.

This clonotype was recorded a few times. V usage is TRBV5-4 and J usage is TRBJ2-1; 9 bases line up with TRBD2. V lost 4 bases to trimming and J lost 6 bases; unmatched junction nucleotides: 8. This CDR3 region has 15 residues. Germline CDR1 is SGHNT and CDR2 is YYREEE (reference sequence). CDR3 region: CASSPRRGGPNEQFF. The CDR3 DNA is TGTGCCAGCAGCCCGAGGCGGGGGGGGCCCAATGAGCAGTTCTTC.

This rearrangement joins TRBV7-9 to TRBJ1-6; TRBD1 is a possible D gene (5 bases). The germline V and J ends were trimmed by 5 bases and 13 bases, with 18 bases remaining between them. The CDR3 extends over 14 amino acids. Germline V gene sequence: CDR1 SEHNR, CDR2 FQNEAQ (reference sequence). The CDR3 nucleotides are TGTGCCAGCAGCCCGACCGGGGCCACTCATCCCCTCCACTTT. As protein: CASSPTGATHPLHF.

A few counts support this clonotype. The chain combines TRBV5-5 with TRBJ2-7; TRBD1 might be the D (5 bases). The ends were cut back, 0 bases at V and 5 bases at J, with 18 bases in the middle. Looked up from germline, CDR1 is SGHKS and CDR2 is YYEKEE (reference sequence). The CDR3 totals 16 residues. The CDR3 sequence: CASSLVVGRVVDEQYF. CDR3 in DNA: TGTGCCAGCAGCTTGGTCGTCGGCAGGGTGGTCGACGAGCAGTACTTC.

The chain couples TRBV12-3 or TRBV12-4 to TRBJ2-1; TRBD2 agrees at 9 bases. The CDR3 runs 17 residues. V gave up 4 bases and J gave up 2 bases; unmatched junction bases: 9. The CDR3 DNA reads as TGTGCCAGCAGTTCCTACGTAGCGGGAGTGACCTACAATGAGCAGTTCTTC. This codes for CASSSYVAGVTYNEQFF.

This clonotype has more than one count but fewer than ten. V is TRBV4-1 and J is TRBJ2-3; D gene uncertain. Looked up from germline, CDR1 is MGHRA and CDR2 is YSYEKL. Trimming left V 4 bases short and J 2 bases short, with 7 bases between. CDR3 length: 13 amino acids. CDR3 region: CASSLGLTDTQYF. The CDR3 DNA is TGCGCCAGCAGCCTTGGGCTCACAGATACGCAGTATTTT.

This clonotype was observed many times. The chain recombines TRBV29-1 with TRBJ2-3; no firm D call. Trimming shortened V by 3 bases and J by 4 bases, and 5 bases separated the two germline ends. The CDR3 consists of 11 residues. Germline V CDR1 and CDR2: SQVTM, ANQGSEA. In DNA, the CDR3 is TGCAGCGTTGATCTCGCAGATACGCAGTATTTT. This translates into CSVDLADTQYF.

J is TRBJ1-6 and V is TRBV20-1; D gene unclear. Germline V gives CDR1 DFQATT, CDR2 SNEGSKA (reference sequence). This CDR3 region has 14 residues. V shed 0 bases and J shed 7 bases, with 10 bases lying between them. CDR3 protein: CSAREVAGNSPLHF. CDR3 DNA: TGCAGTGCTAGAGAAGTTGCCGGGAATTCACCCCTCCACTTT.

The table lists this clonotype with a few counts. The chain joins TRBV9 to TRBJ2-7; a weak D match, TRBD2 (6 bases). Germline V gene sequence: CDR1 SGDLS, CDR2 YYNGEE. V was pared by 0 bases and J by 0 bases, with 10 bases between. This CDR3 region has 15 residues. CDR3 in amino acids: CASSVGAGSSYEQYF. As DNA, the CDR3 is TGTGCCAGCAGCGTAGGGGCGGGGAGCTCCTACGAGCAGTACTTC.

The count of this clonotype is one. The V and J genes are TRBV7-9 and TRBJ2-6; D unclear. CDR1 is SEHNR and CDR2 is FQNEAQ in the germline V gene (reference sequence). This CDR3 spans 17 amino acids. V was cut by 1 base and J by 4 bases, with 14 bases left in between. Written as DNA, the CDR3 is TGTGCCAGCAGCTTAGAGACACACCCCGGAGGGGCCAACGTCCTGACTTTC. Its translation: CASSLETHPGGANVLTF.

This clonotype has at least ten counts. V is TRBV28 and J is TRBJ1-2; D gene ambiguous. The CDR3 totals 12 residues. Per the germline V gene, CDR1 is MDHEN and CDR2 is SYDVKM. V shed 5 bases and J shed 4 bases, with 8 bases lying between them. The CDR3 loop is CASSREFYGYTF. In DNA form, the CDR3 reads TGTGCCAGCAGTAGGGAATTCTATGGCTACACCTTC.

In its sample, this clonotype was seen many times. DNA of the CDR3: TGCAGCGTTGAACAGTACATTCTAGAAGGCTACACCTTC. Translated, it gives CSVEQYILEGYTF. This rearrangement joins TRBV29-1 to TRBJ1-2; no definite D call. The CDR3 is 13 amino acids. Germline-derived CDR1 and CDR2 are SQVTM and ANQGSEA. Trimming took 2 bases from V and 8 from J, leaving 15 bases between them.

V usage is TRBV3-1 and J usage is TRBJ2-1; 11 bases match TRBD1. Germline V gene sequence: CDR1 LGHDT, CDR2 YNNKEL (reference sequence). Germline trimming cut 0 bases from V and 6 bases from J; bases unmatched to any gene: 4. The CDR3 spans 16 residues. The CDR3 sequence: CASSQDMGQGVNEQFF. CDR3 DNA: TGTGCCAGCAGCCAAGATATGGGACAGGGGGTCAATGAGCAGTTCTTC.

The chain has TRBV27 and TRBJ1-5; TRBD1 matches 9 bases. This CDR3 is 15 amino acids long. In germline, CDR1 is MNHEY, CDR2 SMNVEV (reference sequence). Trimming at V came to 6 bases and at J to 3 bases, leaving 6 bases not matched to a gene. The CDR3 DNA reads as TGTGCCAGCAGGGGACAGGGACTAACCAATCAGCCCCAGCATTTT. It codes for CASRGQGLTNQPQHF.

At least ten counts were recorded for this clonotype. The chain couples TRBV12-3 or TRBV12-4 to TRBJ1-6, with a possible D match to TRBD1 (5 bases). V gave up 6 bases and J gave up 6 bases, with 15 bases separating them. The CDR3 spans 15 residues. Here the CDR3 reads CASSLTGGSNSPLHF. The CDR3 region has the DNA TGTGCCAGCAGCCTTACGGGGGGGTCTAATTCACCCCTCCACTTT.